Shown below are 26 T cell receptor beta chains from a single sample sequenced in a study of human T cells and chemical hapten exposure. MiXCR was run by TCRdb on the RACE reads, yielding one entry per CDR3 protein. The table shows tens of thousands of distinct CDR3 sequences, with 9.5% to 11% occurring only once. Time point meaning: patch test 2, 6 weeks after DPC sensitization. Treatment given: therapeutic diphenylcyclopropenone sensitization with weekly scalp DPC. The sequences come from whole blood, collected in connection with sensitization to the hapten diphenylcyclopropenone (DPC). The receptors originated from a man between 40 and 49 years old with alopecia areata. Some clones in this sample may be carry-over from other donors' samples.

This clonotype showed up just a few times. This chain joins TRBV18 and TRBJ2-7; either TRBD1 or TRBD2 may supply D (6 bases each). The V end was cut by 3 bases, the J end by 3 bases, with 15 bases between. The CDR3 length is 15 residues. Germline V gene sequence: CDR1 KGHSH, CDR2 LQKENI. This CDR3 reads CASSPDRRRGYEQYF. The DNA for the CDR3 is TGTGCCAGCTCACCGGACAGACGGAGGGGCTACGAGCAGTACTTC.

There are a few counts of this clonotype. This rearrangement joins TRBV28 to TRBJ2-7, with TRBD1 identical over 10 bases. Trimming cost V 5 bases and J 4 bases; bases outside gene matches: 8. Germline assignment: CDR1 MDHEN and CDR2 SYDVKM. CDR3 length equals 15 residues. CDR3 sequence reads: CASSPRTGGMYEQYF. CDR3 DNA: TGTGCCAGCAGTCCACGGACAGGGGGAATGTACGAGCAGTACTTC.

The V and J genes are TRBV21-1 and TRBJ2-1; whether TRBD1, the table's D call, matches the DNA was not checked. TRBV21-1 is shown as a pseudogene. The CDR3 runs 16 residues. CDR3 DNA: TGTGCCAGCAGCAAAGTTCGGGCGGGACAGGCAAATGAGCAGTTCTTC. It is translated as CASSKVRAGQANEQFF.

V and J are TRBV2 and TRBJ2-3; D is ambiguous. The V end was cut by 7 bases, the J end by 0 bases, with 8 bases between. The CDR3 spans 13 residues. The germline gives CDR1 SNHLY, CDR2 FYNNEI. CDR3 in amino acids: CASTPTSTDTQYF. DNA of the CDR3: TGTGCCAGCACACCTACTAGCACAGATACGCAGTATTTT.

The V gene is TRBV3-1, the J gene TRBJ1-2; D remains unclear. This CDR3 region has 15 residues. V lost 1 base and J lost 4, with 13 bases in between. Germline V lookup: CDR1 LGHDT, CDR2 YNNKEL (reference sequence). The CDR3 coding sequence is TGTGCCAGCAGCCAAGTTGACGGGAAAAGCTATGGCTACACCTTC. It codes for CASSQVDGKSYGYTF. Based on the CDR3 plus reference TRBV3-1 and TRBJ1-2, the full variable domain is DTAVSQTPKYLVTQMGNDKSIKCEQNLGHDTMYWYKQDSKKFLKIMFSYNNKELIINETVPNRFSPKSPDKAHLNLHINSLELGDSAVYFCASSQVDGKSYGYTFGSGTRLTVV.

This clonotype was detected only a few times. DNA of the CDR3: TGCGCCAGCAGCTTGGGTGACAGGGGGGCAGATACGCAGTATTTT. Protein: CASSLGDRGADTQYF. The chain uses TRBV5-1 and TRBJ2-3; the match to TRBD1 covers 9 bases. V lost 0 bases to trimming and J lost 4 bases; unmatched junction nucleotides: 3. The CDR3 is made up of 15 amino acids. Germline loops: CDR1 SGHRS, CDR2 YFSETQ.

The table lists this clonotype with many counts. The rearrangement joins TRBV24-1 to TRBJ2-2; 9 nucleotides match TRBD2. CDR3 length: 17 amino acids. The germline gives CDR1 KGHDR, CDR2 SFDVKD. The J segment lost 0 bases and the V segment lost 7 bases, leaving 8 bases of the junction unmatched. CDR3 protein: CATSQAGGYANTGELFF. The CDR3 nucleotides read TGTGCCACCAGCCAAGCGGGAGGATACGCGAACACCGGGGAGCTGTTTTTT.

This clonotype has only a few counts. The rearrangement joins TRBV3-1 to TRBJ2-5; 7 bases line up with TRBD2. The CDR3 has 14 amino acids. Germline CDR1 is LGHDT and CDR2 is YNNKEL (reference sequence). V was pared by 2 bases and J by 3 bases, with 3 bases of the junction left unmatched. The CDR3 nucleotides are TGTGCCAGCAGCCAACTGGCGGGAGAAGAGACCCAGTACTTC. Protein product: CASSQLAGEETQYF.

This clonotype showed up just a few times. The chain links TRBV5-1 to TRBJ2-2, with D hard to call. Germline V gene lookup returns CDR1 SGHRS and CDR2 YFSETQ. The V end was cut by 0 bases, the J end by 6 bases, with 6 bases between. The CDR3 extends over 13 amino acids. The CDR3: CASSLDVSGELFF. CDR3 nucleotides: TGCGCCAGCAGCTTGGATGTATCCGGGGAGCTGTTTTTT. The entire variable domain, with the rest obtained from reference TRBV5-1 and TRBJ2-2, is as follows: KAGVTQTPRYLIKTRGQQVTLSCSPISGHRSVSWYQQTPGQGLQFLFEYFSETQRNKGNFPGRFSGRQFSNSRSEMNVSTLELGDSALYLCASSLDVSGELFFGEGSRLTVL.

A few counts support this clonotype. V usage is TRBV6-1 and J usage is TRBJ2-6; a possible D gene is TRBD2 (5 bases). The germline V gene has CDR1 MNHNS and CDR2 SASEGT. The CDR3 is made up of 17 amino acids. Deletions cut 4 bases from V and 4 bases from J, with 17 bases between. CDR3 protein: CASSGSAGMRGANVLTF. For the CDR3, the DNA is TGTGCCAGCAGTGGGTCGGCCGGGATGAGGGGGGCCAACGTCCTGACTTTC.

The rearrangement links TRBV7-9 to TRBJ2-5; D is uncertain. CDR1 and CDR2 (germline): SEHNR, FQNEAQ (reference sequence). The CDR3 loop spans 14 amino acids. V was trimmed by 3 bases and J by 2 bases, leaving 10 bases between them. Here the CDR3 reads CASSLEQTQETQYF. The DNA of the CDR3 is TGTGCCAGCAGCTTGGAACAGACACAAGAGACCCAGTACTTC.

The chain links TRBV5-1 to TRBJ2-3, with 10 bases fitting TRBD2. Trimming at V came to 1 base and at J to 5 bases, leaving 4 bases not matched to a gene. Germline loops: CDR1 SGHRS, CDR2 YFSETQ. CDR3 length equals 15 residues. CDR3 bases: TGCGCCAGCAGCTTGCTAGCGGGAGTTTTAGATACGCAGTATTTT. Encoded protein: CASSLLAGVLDTQYF. The whole variable domain, remainder taken from reference TRBV5-1 and TRBJ2-3, is KAGVTQTPRYLIKTRGQQVTLSCSPISGHRSVSWYQQTPGQGLQFLFEYFSETQRNKGNFPGRFSGRQFSNSRSEMNVSTLELGDSALYLCASSLLAGVLDTQYFGPGTRLTVL.

This clonotype was found many times. The rearrangement uses TRBV2 and TRBJ2-7, with 8 nucleotides matching TRBD2. The CDR3 consists of 13 residues. Trimming at V came to 7 bases and at J to 2 bases, leaving 4 bases not matched to a gene. Germline V gives CDR1 SNHLY, CDR2 FYNNEI. The CDR3 loop is CASKRELAYEQYF. The CDR3 DNA reads as TGTGCCAGCAAGCGGGAGCTGGCCTACGAGCAGTACTTC.

This clonotype was counted between two and nine times. The chain combines TRBV7-9 with TRBJ1-1, with D maybe TRBD1 (5 bases). The CDR3 runs 16 residues. The V gene lost 1 base and the J gene lost 4 bases, with 16 bases spanning the gap. Germline assignment: CDR1 SEHNR and CDR2 FQNEAQ (reference sequence). The CDR3 reads CASSLDNRGAGTEAFF. The CDR3 region has the DNA TGTGCCAGCAGCTTAGATAACCGAGGGGCCGGCACTGAAGCTTTCTTT.

This clonotype showed up just a few times. This chain joins TRBV11-2 and TRBJ2-3; 9 nucleotides match TRBD2. CDR1 SGHAT and CDR2 FQNNGV come from the germline V gene. The CDR3 has 15 residues. The junction had 7 bases not matched to a gene; V was cut back by 5 bases and J by 4 bases. As DNA, the CDR3 is TGTGCCAGCAGCCCCGCGGGAGGGGAGGCAGATACGCAGTATTTT. Amino acid sequence: CASSPAGGEADTQYF.

This clonotype was counted only a few times. This chain links TRBV20-1 with TRBJ2-7, with a possible D match to TRBD1 (6 bases). Germline V gene data show CDR1 as DFQATT and CDR2 as SNEGSKA (reference sequence). The CDR3 loop spans 15 amino acids. V lost 1 base and J lost 3, with 16 bases in between. CDR3 in DNA: TGCAGTGCTAGAGGGGGACAACAGGATCTCTACGAGCAGTACTTC. It translates to CSARGGQQDLYEQYF.

The V and J genes are TRBV5-1 and TRBJ2-5, with 12 bases lining up with TRBD2. The CDR3 has 15 residues. V shed 4 bases, J shed 5 bases, and the junction held 6 bases outside the gene matches. The germline V gene has CDR1 SGHRS and CDR2 YFSETQ. The CDR3 reads CASSKTSGSLETQYF. DNA of the CDR3: TGCGCCAGCAGCAAGACTAGCGGGAGTTTGGAGACCCAGTACTTC. The full variable domain, completed using reference TRBV5-1 and TRBJ2-5, is KAGVTQTPRYLIKTRGQQVTLSCSPISGHRSVSWYQQTPGQGLQFLFEYFSETQRNKGNFPGRFSGRQFSNSRSEMNVSTLELGDSALYLCASSKTSGSLETQYFGPGTRLLVL.

This clonotype was detected a few times. The chain uses TRBV4-1 and TRBJ2-3, with D unclear. This CDR3 is 15 amino acids long. Trimming took 1 base from V and 5 from J, leaving 13 bases between them. Germline V CDR1 and CDR2: MGHRA, YSYEKL. The CDR3 is CASSQGSLLEDTQYF. The CDR3 nucleotides are TGCGCCAGCAGCCAAGGGTCCCTTCTTGAAGATACGCAGTATTTT.

The rearrangement joins TRBV30 to TRBJ1-6; D call uncertain. Germline V gives CDR1 GTSNPN, CDR2 SVGIG (reference sequence). The CDR3 has 13 amino acids. V was trimmed by 5 bases and J by 7 bases, leaving 12 bases between them. CDR3 amino acids: CAWRPPGNSPLHF. The CDR3 bases are TGTGCCTGGCGGCCTCCCGGAAATTCACCCCTCCACTTT. Based on the CDR3 plus reference TRBV30 and TRBJ1-6, the full variable domain is SQTIHQWPATLVQPVGSPLSLECTVEGTSNPNLYWYRQAAGRGLQLLFYSVGIGQISSEVPQNLSASRPQDRQFILSSKKLLLSDSGFYLCAWRPPGNSPLHFGNGTRLTVT.

This clonotype has more than one count but fewer than ten. The chain couples TRBV27 to TRBJ1-6, with D hard to call. CDR3 length: 12 amino acids. The V end was cut by 4 bases, the J end by 8 bases, with 6 bases between. Germline V gives CDR1 MNHEY, CDR2 SMNVEV (reference sequence). CDR3 coding DNA: TGTGCCAGCAGTTGGAGGGATTCACCCCTCCACTTT. Its translation is CASSWRDSPLHF.

The genes are TRBV28 and TRBJ2-7; 7 nucleotides line up with TRBD1. This CDR3 has 15 amino acids. V trimming: 6 bases; J trimming: 5 bases; junction bases outside the gene matches: 13. From germline, CDR1 is MDHEN and CDR2 SYDVKM. The CDR3 here is CASRETQGNFNEQYF. The CDR3 DNA is TGTGCCAGCAGAGAAACACAGGGGAATTTTAACGAGCAGTACTTC.

The chain joins TRBV29-1 to TRBJ2-3; TRBD1 might be the D (6 bases). Germline V gives CDR1 SQVTM, CDR2 ANQGSEA. Deletions cut 6 bases from V and 3 bases from J, with 16 bases between. The CDR3 sequence is 14 residues long. The DNA for the CDR3 is TGCAGCGTGGTTCGGGCAGGGGAAACAGATACGCAGTATTTT. This translates into CSVVRAGETDTQYF.

This clonotype has a count of ten or more. The rearrangement joins TRBV11-3 to TRBJ2-5; D gene uncertain. Per germline, CDR1 SGHNT and CDR2 YENEEA. V was shortened by 5 bases and J by 2 bases, with 12 bases between the two germline ends. The CDR3 length is 14 residues. CDR3 residues: CASSRPLRQETQYF. The CDR3, as DNA: TGTGCCAGCAGCCGACCACTCAGACAAGAGACCCAGTACTTC.

This clonotype has ten or more counts. The chain employs TRBV7-8 and TRBJ2-3; D may be TRBD2 (6 bases). CDR3 size: 14 residues. CDR1 and CDR2 from the germline V gene are SGHVS and FQNEAQ. V was clipped by 5 bases and J by 2 bases, with 11 bases between them. CDR3 sequence reads: CASSRDSYTDTQYF. CDR3 coding DNA: TGTGCCAGCAGCCGGGACTCGTACACAGATACGCAGTATTTT.

The rearrangement links TRBV20-1 to TRBJ2-3; D is possibly TRBD2 (6 bases). The CDR3 is 16 amino acids. The V and J ends lost 4 bases and 1 base respectively, with 18 bases between them. Germline loops: CDR1 DFQATT, CDR2 SNEGSKA (reference sequence). The CDR3 region is CSATIPRASGTDTQYF. Written as DNA, the CDR3 is TGCAGTGCTACCATACCCCGGGCTAGCGGCACAGATACGCAGTATTTT.

The CDR3 sequence: CASKRWGVGEQFF. CDR3 bases: TGTGCCAGCAAGAGATGGGGAGTTGGCGAGCAGTTCTTC. V usage is TRBV7-2 and J usage is TRBJ2-1, with D possibly matching TRBD2 (5 bases). V was cut by 7 bases and J by 10 bases, with 17 bases left in between. From germline, CDR1 is SGHTA and CDR2 FQGNSA. CDR3 size: 13 residues.